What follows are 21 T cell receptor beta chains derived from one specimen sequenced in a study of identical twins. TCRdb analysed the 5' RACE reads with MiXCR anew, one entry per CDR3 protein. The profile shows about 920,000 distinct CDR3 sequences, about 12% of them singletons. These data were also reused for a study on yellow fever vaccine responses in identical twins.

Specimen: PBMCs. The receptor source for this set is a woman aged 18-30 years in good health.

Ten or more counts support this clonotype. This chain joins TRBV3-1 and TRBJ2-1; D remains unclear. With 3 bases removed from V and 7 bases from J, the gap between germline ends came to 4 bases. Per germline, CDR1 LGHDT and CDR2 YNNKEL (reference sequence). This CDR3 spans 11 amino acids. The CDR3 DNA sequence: TGTGCCAGCAGCCAGAGGAATGAGCAGTTCTTC. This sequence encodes CASSQRNEQFF.

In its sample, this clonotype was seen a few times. CDR3 coding DNA: TGTGCCAGCAGTTTCTTCCGGGAGGACACTGAAGCTTTCTTT. Residues: CASSFFREDTEAFF. The chain links TRBV27 to TRBJ1-1, with D unclear. Trimming pared 3 bases from V and 3 bases from J, leaving 11 bases between. The CDR3 extends over 14 amino acids. CDR1 and CDR2 (germline): MNHEY, SMNVEV (reference sequence).

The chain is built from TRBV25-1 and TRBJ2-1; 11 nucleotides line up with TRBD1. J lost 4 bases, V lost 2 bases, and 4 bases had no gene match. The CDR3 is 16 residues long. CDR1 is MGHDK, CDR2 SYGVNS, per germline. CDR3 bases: TGTGCCAGCAGTGAAGAGGGACAGGGGGAGTACAATGAGCAGTTCTTC. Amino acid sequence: CASSEEGQGEYNEQFF.

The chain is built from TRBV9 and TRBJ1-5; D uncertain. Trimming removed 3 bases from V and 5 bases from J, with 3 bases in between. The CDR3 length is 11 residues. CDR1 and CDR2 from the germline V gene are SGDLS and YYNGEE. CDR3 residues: CASSGDQPQHF. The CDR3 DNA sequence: TGTGCCAGCAGCGGTGATCAGCCCCAGCATTTT. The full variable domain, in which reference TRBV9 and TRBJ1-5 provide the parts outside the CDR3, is DSGVTQTPKHLITATGQRVTLRCSPRSGDLSVYWYQQSLDQGLQFLIQYYNGEERAKGNILERFSAQQFPDLHSELNLSSLELGDSALYFCASSGDQPQHFGDGTRLSIL.

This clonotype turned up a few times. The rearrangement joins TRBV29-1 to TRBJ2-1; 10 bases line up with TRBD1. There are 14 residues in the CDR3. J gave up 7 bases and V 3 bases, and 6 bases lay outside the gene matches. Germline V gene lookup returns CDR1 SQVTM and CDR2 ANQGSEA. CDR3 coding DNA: TGCAGCGTTGATACCCGGGACAGGGGAAATGAGCAGTTCTTC. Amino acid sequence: CSVDTRDRGNEQFF.

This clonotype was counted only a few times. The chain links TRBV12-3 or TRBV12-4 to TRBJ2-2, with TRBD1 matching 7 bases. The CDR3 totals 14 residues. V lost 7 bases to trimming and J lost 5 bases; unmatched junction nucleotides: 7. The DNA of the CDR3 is TGTGCCAGCAATAGACAGGGTCGGACCGGGGAGCTGTTTTTT. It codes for CASNRQGRTGELFF.

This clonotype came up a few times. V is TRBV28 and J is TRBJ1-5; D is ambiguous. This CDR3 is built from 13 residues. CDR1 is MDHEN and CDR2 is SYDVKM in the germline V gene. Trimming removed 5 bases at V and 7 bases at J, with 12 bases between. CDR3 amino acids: CASSGRLGQPQHF. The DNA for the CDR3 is TGTGCCAGCAGTGGCAGGCTAGGCCAGCCCCAGCATTTT. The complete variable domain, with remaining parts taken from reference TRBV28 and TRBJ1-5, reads DVKVTQSSRYLVKRTGEKVFLECVQDMDHENMFWYRQDPGLGLRLIYFSYDVKMKEKGDIPEGYSVSREKKERFSLILESASTNQTSMYLCASSGRLGQPQHFGDGTRLSIL.

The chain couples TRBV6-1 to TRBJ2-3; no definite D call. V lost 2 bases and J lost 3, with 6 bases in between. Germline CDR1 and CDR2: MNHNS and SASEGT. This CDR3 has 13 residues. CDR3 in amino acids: CASSELWTDTQYF. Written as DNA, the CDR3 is TGTGCCAGCAGTGAACTCTGGACAGATACGCAGTATTTT.

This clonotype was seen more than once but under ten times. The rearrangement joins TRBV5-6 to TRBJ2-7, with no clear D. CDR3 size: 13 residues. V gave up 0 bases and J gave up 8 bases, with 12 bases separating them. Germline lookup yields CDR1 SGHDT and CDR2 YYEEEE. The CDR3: CASSLGYSEKQYV. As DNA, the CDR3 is TGTGCCAGCAGCTTGGGATATTCAGAAAAGCAGTACGTC.

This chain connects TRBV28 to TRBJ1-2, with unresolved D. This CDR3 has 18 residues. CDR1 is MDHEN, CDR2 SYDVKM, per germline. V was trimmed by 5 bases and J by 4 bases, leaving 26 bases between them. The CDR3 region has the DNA TGTGCCAGCAGTCGGCCGGCGTCCGACCGGGATCTCATCTATGGCTACACCTTC. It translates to CASSRPASDRDLIYGYTF.

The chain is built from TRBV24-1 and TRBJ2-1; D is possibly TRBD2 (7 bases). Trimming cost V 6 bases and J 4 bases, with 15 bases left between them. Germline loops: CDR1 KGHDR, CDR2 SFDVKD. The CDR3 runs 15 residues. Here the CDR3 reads CATSTWTAGYNEQFF. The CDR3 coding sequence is TGTGCCACCAGTACTTGGACAGCGGGATACAATGAGCAGTTCTTC.

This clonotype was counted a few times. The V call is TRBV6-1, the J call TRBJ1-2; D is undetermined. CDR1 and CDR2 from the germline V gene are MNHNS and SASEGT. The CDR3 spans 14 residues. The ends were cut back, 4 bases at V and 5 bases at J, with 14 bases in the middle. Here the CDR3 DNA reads TGTGCCAGCAGTGTGGACGGGAGAGTTTATGGCTACACCTTC. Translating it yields CASSVDGRVYGYTF.

Here the CDR3 DNA reads TGTGCCAGCAGCTTGGAGAGGGGACAGGGGGAAGAGACCCAGTACTTC. Its protein product is CASSLERGQGEETQYF. The J gene is TRBJ2-5, the V gene TRBV7-9; 11 nucleotides line up with TRBD1. This CDR3 has 16 residues. Unmatched junction bases numbered 6, after V lost 3 bases and J lost 3 bases. From germline, CDR1 is SEHNR and CDR2 FQNEAQ (reference sequence). Variable domain in full (rest from reference TRBV7-9 and TRBJ2-5): DTGVSQNPRHKITKRGQNVTFRCDPISEHNRLYWYRQTLGQGPEFLTYFQNEAQLEKSRLLSDRFSAERPKGSFSTLEIQRTEQGDSAMYLCASSLERGQGEETQYFGPGTRLLVL.

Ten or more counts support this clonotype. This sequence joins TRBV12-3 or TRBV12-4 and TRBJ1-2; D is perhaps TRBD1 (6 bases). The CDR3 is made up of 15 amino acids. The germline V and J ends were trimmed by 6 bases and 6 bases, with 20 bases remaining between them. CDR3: CASSRRGDTSDGYTF. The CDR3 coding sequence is TGTGCCAGCAGCAGAAGGGGGGACACTTCGGATGGCTACACCTTC.

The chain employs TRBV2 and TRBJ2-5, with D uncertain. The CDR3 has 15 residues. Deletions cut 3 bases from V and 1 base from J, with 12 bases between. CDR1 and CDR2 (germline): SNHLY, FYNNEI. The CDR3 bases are TGTGCCAGCAGTGATTTTACGAAGGGCCAAGAGACCCAGTACTTC. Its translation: CASSDFTKGQETQYF.

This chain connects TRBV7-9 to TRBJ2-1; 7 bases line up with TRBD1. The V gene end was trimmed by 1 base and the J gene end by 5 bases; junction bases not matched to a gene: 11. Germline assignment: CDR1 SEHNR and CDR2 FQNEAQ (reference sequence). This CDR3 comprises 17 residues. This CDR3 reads CASSLVLGQSPHNEQFF. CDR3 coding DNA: TGTGCCAGCAGCTTAGTCCTGGGACAGTCGCCCCACAATGAGCAGTTCTTC. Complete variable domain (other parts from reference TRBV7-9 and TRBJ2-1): DTGVSQNPRHKITKRGQNVTFRCDPISEHNRLYWYRQTLGQGPEFLTYFQNEAQLEKSRLLSDRFSAERPKGSFSTLEIQRTEQGDSAMYLCASSLVLGQSPHNEQFFGPGTRLTVL.

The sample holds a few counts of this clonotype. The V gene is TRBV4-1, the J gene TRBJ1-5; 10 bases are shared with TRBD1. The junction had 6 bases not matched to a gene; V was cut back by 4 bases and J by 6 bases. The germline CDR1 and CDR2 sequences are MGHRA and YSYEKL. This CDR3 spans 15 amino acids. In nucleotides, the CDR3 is TGCGCCAGCAGCCCGGGGACAGGGGTCGTTCAGCCCCAGCATTTT. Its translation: CASSPGTGVVQPQHF.

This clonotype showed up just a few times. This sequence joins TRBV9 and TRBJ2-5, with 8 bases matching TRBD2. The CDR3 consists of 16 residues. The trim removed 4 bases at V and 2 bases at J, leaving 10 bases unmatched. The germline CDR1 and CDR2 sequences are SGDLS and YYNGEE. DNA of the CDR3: TGTGCCAGCAGCCCCCGGGGGGGAGTGGGGCAAGAGACCCAGTACTTC. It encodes CASSPRGGVGQETQYF.

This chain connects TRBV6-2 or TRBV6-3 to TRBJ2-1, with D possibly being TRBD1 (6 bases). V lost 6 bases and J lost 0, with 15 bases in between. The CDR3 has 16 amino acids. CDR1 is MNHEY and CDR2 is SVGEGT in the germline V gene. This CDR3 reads CASRKTGFGSYNEQFF. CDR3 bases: TGTGCCAGCAGAAAAACAGGGTTCGGCTCCTACAATGAGCAGTTCTTC.

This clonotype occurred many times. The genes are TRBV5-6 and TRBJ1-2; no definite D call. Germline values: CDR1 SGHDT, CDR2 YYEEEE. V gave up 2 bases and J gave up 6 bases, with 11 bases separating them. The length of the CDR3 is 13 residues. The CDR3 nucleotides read TGTGCCAGCAGCTTCGATGGCTACGATGGCTACACCTTC. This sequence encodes CASSFDGYDGYTF. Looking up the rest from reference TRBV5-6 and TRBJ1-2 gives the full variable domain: DAGVTQSPTHLIKTRGQQVTLRCSPKSGHDTVSWYQQALGQGPQFIFQYYEEEERQRGNFPDRFSGHQFPNYSSELNVNALLLGDSALYLCASSFDGYDGYTFGSGTRLTVV.

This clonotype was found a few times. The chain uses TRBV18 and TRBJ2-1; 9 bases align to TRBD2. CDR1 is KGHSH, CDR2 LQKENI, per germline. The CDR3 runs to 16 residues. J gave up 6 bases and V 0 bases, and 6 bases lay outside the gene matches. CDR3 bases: TGTGCCAGCTCACCACCTGTAGCGGGAGACGGCAATGAGCAGTTCTTC. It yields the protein CASSPPVAGDGNEQFF.